This TCR beta chain was sequenced in a study of T cell responses to AZD1222 COVID-19 vaccine. Study observations and caveats: There were mostly white British donors and more females than males, and clonal diversity was possibly underestimated.

V lost 7 bases, J lost 3 bases, and 7 bases lay in between. CDR1 and CDR2 (germline): MGHDK, SYGVNS. The length of the CDR3 is 11 residues. Turning to this clone: Its specificity is not known.

The repertoire was sequenced with immunoSEQ multiplex PCR; TCRdb's copy has only in-frame clones and lacks some. The sample consists of around 69,000 clones, 84% of them appearing once. V usage is TRBV25-1 and J usage is TRBJ2-7; no definite D call. The sequence derives from an adult in good health. The specimen was peripheral blood, collected on day 0 of AZD1222 vaccination. The CDR3 loop is CASTALYEQYF. The CDR3 region has the DNA TGTGCCAGCACCGCACTCTACGAGCAGTACTTC.